This TCR beta chain was sequenced in a study of blood T cell repertoires in COVID-19 (dated by TCRdb to the early 2020s). Context from the whole study: Collaborator samples came from the United States, Italy and Spain and covered acute and convalescent phases of COVID-19. The prospective study material was composed of cDNA or gDNA derived from T cells, B-cell-depleted T cells, or PBMCs. Subjects who had been exposed to COVID-19, were actively infected with it, or had recovered from it provided the deeply sampled blood TCRbeta repertoires that made up the dataset. The repertoires were made available in a free public database intended to serve as a resource for research on the immune response to SARS-CoV-2. The samples were drawn from the first 160 participants of the ongoing ImmuneRACE study and from some 1,300 subjects provided by 6 global collaborators. The sample metadata nearly always contained a de-identified subject ID, COVID-19 status, age in years and sex. Where HLA class I and class II types were available, the types were taken from metadata supplied by the sample provider, not from assay-based typing.

V loses 0 bases, J loses 3 bases, and the germline ends lie 8 bases apart. According to the germline V gene (reference sequence), CDR1 reads LGHDT and CDR2 reads YNNKEL. From the cysteine through the phenylalanine, the CDR3 covers 14 amino acids. Of the read, only the CDR3 DNA is kept; its 42 bases are in frame from base 1. TCRbeta CDR3 regions were amplified from genomic DNA using the immunoSEQ Assay, a bias-controlled multiplex PCR. The source study handled its data this way. The number of nucleated cells in each sample was estimated from the amplification of reference gene primers within the assay. To quantify the absolute abundance of each unique TCRbeta CDR3 rearrangement, sequence reads were collapsed and filtered. For each sample, productive Simpson clonality was calculated by taking the square root of Simpson's diversity index across productive rearrangements. In its TCRdb copy, this immuneACCESS table keeps in-frame sequences only and misses some clones. Where compared with another copy, unresolved V genes explain less than half of these, and the others have no known cause. V, J and clone size reflect that table, while D and trimming were determined from the DNA. The sample has roughly 80,000 clones on record, roughly 89% of them singletons. Of the sample, roughly 5.3% is held by the ten largest clones.

The collaborating institutions used their own protocols to collect whole blood in K2EDTA tubes. For TCRbeta analysis, collaborators shipped samples in one of three forms: frozen whole blood, isolated PBMCs, or DNA extracted from either of those sample types. About this clone itself: Its antigen remains unidentified. Within one base of it there is no much larger clone, and no base qualities were kept.

What the study reported, not specific to this receptor: The quantity of clinical and demographic metadata differed by source and by participant and was supplied without curation.

In this chain, TRBV3-1 (or the pseudogene TRBV3-2) is recombined with TRBJ1-2, and perhaps TRBD1 as D gene, on 5 matching bases. This TCR came from an elderly woman with active or convalescent COVID-19. The material sequenced was peripheral blood. CDR3 loop: CASSQDSGHYGYTF. The bases read TGTGCCAGCAGCCAAGATTCAGGGCACTATGGCTACACCTTC.